Presented here are 14 T cell receptor beta chains from one specimen sequenced in a study of metastatic and nonmetastatic thyroid tumors. All patients were untreated before thyroid surgery. TCRdb re-analyzed the PCR reads through MiXCR. The sample has approximately 84,000 clones; under 15% are singletons. Sequencing used blood. The receptors derive from a female donor with papillary thyroid cancer or a benign thyroid nodule (not recorded which). Some clones in this sample may be carry-over from other donors' samples.

As concerns this clone: At one of its ends the junction is not consistent with the germline gene, which may arise from a read error. The chain has TRBV9 and TRBJ2-7; either TRBD1 or TRBD2 may supply D (6 bases each). Germline V gene data show CDR1 as SGDLS and CDR2 as YYNGEE. The CDR3 is 16 residues long. The CDR3 DNA reads TGTGCCAGCAGAGGGACAAGCGGGCCTCTGGTATACGGGCAGTACTTC. Its protein product is CASRGTSGPLVYGQYF.

This clone was seen repeatedly, ten times or more. The chain carries TRBV28 and TRBJ2-1, with D possibly matching TRBD1 (6 bases). There are 16 residues in the CDR3. CDR1 is MDHEN, CDR2 SYDVKM, per germline. Trimming cost V 4 bases and J 4 bases, with 17 bases left between them. CDR3: CASSSSPGRGYNEQFF. Written as DNA, the CDR3 is TGTGCCAGCAGTTCCTCCCCCGGTAGGGGGTACAATGAGCAGTTCTTC.

Many counts were recorded for this clone. The genes are TRBV5-4 and TRBJ1-1; D is ambiguous. Germline V lookup: CDR1 SGHNT, CDR2 YYREEE (reference sequence). The length of the CDR3 is 17 residues. Trimming removed 2 bases at V and 3 bases at J, with 20 bases between. CDR3 in DNA: TGTGCCAGCAGCTTTCACACACTGCCGGACGGTGACACTGAAGCTTTCTTT. This encodes CASSFHTLPDGDTEAFF.

This clone has more than one count but fewer than ten. This may stem from a read error, because a much larger clone lies one nucleotide away. V and J are TRBV6-1 and TRBJ2-2, with D unresolved. The CDR3 has 16 amino acids. Germline loops: CDR1 MNHNS, CDR2 SASEGT. CDR3 DNA: TGTGCCAGCGGTGAAACCCATACGGAGAACACCGGGGAGCTGTTTTTT. Amino acid sequence: CASGETHTENTGELFF.

This clone has ten or more counts. The CDR3 DNA is TGTGCCAGCAGGAGGGGCGGGGGGGCTCAAAATGAGCAGTTCTTC. Translating it yields CASRRGGGAQNEQFF. The V call is TRBV6-1, the J call TRBJ2-1; 9 nucleotides agree with TRBD2. The CDR3 is 15 amino acids. After removal of 6 bases from V and 7 bases from J, the junction contained 10 bases not matched to a gene. Germline assignment: CDR1 MNHNS and CDR2 SASEGT.

This clone was picked up a small number of times. Since a much larger clone is just one base distant, this may be a read error. The chain is built from TRBV4-2 and TRBJ2-7, with D unclear. This CDR3 is 14 amino acids long. In germline, CDR1 is LGHNA, CDR2 YNFKEQ. Trimming took 1 base from V and 3 from J, leaving 10 bases between them. CDR3 DNA: TGTGCCAGCAGCCAAGGGGGAAATTACTACGAGCAGTACTTC. Its protein product is CASSQGGNYYEQYF.

This clone appeared many times. This chain connects TRBV7-8 to TRBJ1-1; D gene unclear. The germline V and J ends were trimmed by 0 bases and 4 bases, with 3 bases remaining between them. Germline V gives CDR1 SGHVS, CDR2 FQNEAQ. This CDR3 comprises 12 residues. The CDR3 protein is CASSLAATEAFF. In nucleotides, the CDR3 is TGTGCCAGCAGCTTAGCTGCCACTGAAGCTTTCTTT.

Many counts were recorded for this clone. The chain recombines TRBV27 with TRBJ2-7; D gene uncertain. Germline values: CDR1 MNHEY, CDR2 SMNVEV (reference sequence). The CDR3 length is 16 residues. The ends were cut back, 2 bases at V and 4 bases at J, with 18 bases in the middle. The CDR3, as DNA: TGTGCCAGCAGTTTAGACCTCCCCTCTGGAGTTTACGAGCAGTACTTC. Its protein product is CASSLDLPSGVYEQYF.

This clone was seen ten or more times. The chain links TRBV11-2 to TRBJ2-7; D is tentatively TRBD1 or TRBD2 (5 bases each). V dropped 0 bases and J dropped 0 bases, with 9 bases sitting between them. This CDR3 has 15 residues. Germline V lookup: CDR1 SGHAT, CDR2 FQNNGV. CDR3 region: CASSLDWGPSYEQYF. CDR3 in DNA: TGTGCCAGCAGCTTAGATTGGGGACCCTCCTACGAGCAGTACTTC.

As to this clone: Given a much more abundant clone one base away, this may be a read error. The chain uses TRBV5-1 and TRBJ2-3; TRBD2 aligns across 7 bases. This CDR3 has 16 residues. Germline V gene data show CDR1 as SGHRS and CDR2 as YFSETQ. CDR3 sequence reads: CASSPGGSRVFDRQYF. The CDR3 DNA reads TGCGCCAGCAGCCCCGGGGGGTCCAGGGTATTTGATAGGCAGTATTTT.

About this clone: A much bigger clone sits one base away, suggesting this may be a read error. V gene TRBV5-8 combines with J gene TRBJ1-5; D call uncertain. The CDR3 has 16 residues. Trimming removed 0 bases from V and 0 bases from J, with 10 bases in between. CDR1 and CDR2 (germline): SGHTS, YDEGEE. The CDR3 sequence is CASSLVSVYSNQPQHF. In nucleotides, the CDR3 is TGTGCCAGCAGCTTGGTTTCGGTTTATAGCAATCAGCCCCAGCATTTT. Full variable domain (remainder filled in from reference TRBV5-8 and TRBJ1-5): EAGVTQSPTHLIKTRGQQATLRCSPISGHTSVYWYQQALGLGLQFLLWYDEGEERNRGNFPPRFSGRQFPNYSSELNVNALELEDSALYLCASSLVSVYSNQPQHFGDGTRLSIL.

This clone showed up many times. The genes are TRBV11-2 and TRBJ1-5, with unresolved D. The CDR3 sequence is 15 residues long. The germline CDR1 and CDR2 sequences are SGHAT and FQNNGV. V shed 5 bases and J shed 0 bases, with 11 bases lying between them. CDR3 DNA: TGTGCCAGCAGCCTCGGCGCTTATAGCAATCAGCCCCAGCATTTT. Translation gives CASSLGAYSNQPQHF.

There are many counts of this clone. The V and J genes are TRBV2 and TRBJ1-5; D is undetermined. The germline V gene encodes CDR1 SNHLY and CDR2 FYNNEI. The CDR3 totals 15 residues. Trimming took 1 base from V and 9 from J, leaving 16 bases between them. The CDR3 loop reads CASSEDPGAPGPQHF. The CDR3 DNA is TGTGCCAGCAGTGAAGACCCGGGAGCCCCGGGGCCCCAGCATTTT.

This clone was observed at least ten times. The rearrangement joins TRBV6-1 to TRBJ2-5; 9 bases are a match to TRBD2. This CDR3 has 15 amino acids. The germline gives CDR1 MNHNS, CDR2 SASEGT. The J segment lost 2 bases and the V segment lost 0 bases, leaving 1 base of the junction unmatched. The CDR3 DNA sequence: TGTGCCAGCAGTGAAGCGGCGGGGGGGCAAGAGACCCAGTACTTC. This gives the protein CASSEAAGGQETQYF.